The clone carrying this TCR beta chain was seen repeatedly, ten times or more. Antigen unknown. Absent ophthalmopathy progression within 18 months defined stable Graves' hyperthyroidism. Amplified regions were TCR beta CDR3 sequences from RNA transcripts. Using the HTBI primer set, a first-round RT-PCR was run on the TCR CDR3. TCRdb ran MiXCR on the multiplex PCR reads and lists one entry per CDR3 protein. The data contain some 510,000 distinct CDR3 sequences, less than 25% of them singletons. The V and J ends lost 5 bases and 1 base respectively, with 11 bases between them. Germline CDR1 reads SNHLY; CDR2 reads FYNNEI. The CDR3 contains 14 residues. This sample is drawn from a study of T cells in Graves' hyperthyroidism and ophthalmopathy. Background on the study: Peripheral blood was drawn at first diagnosis, prior to all treatment. General study points: Peripheral blood also featured most of the thyroid clonotypes expanded above 0.001.

The sequence came from a man younger than 35 with Graves' hyperthyroidism. Input material: blood. The chain combines TRBV2 with TRBJ1-1; a possible D gene is TRBD1 (5 bases). CDR3 sequence (DNA): TGTGCCAGCAGTCCGGGACTCCAGAACACTGAAGCTTTCTTT. It codes for CASSPGLQNTEAFF.